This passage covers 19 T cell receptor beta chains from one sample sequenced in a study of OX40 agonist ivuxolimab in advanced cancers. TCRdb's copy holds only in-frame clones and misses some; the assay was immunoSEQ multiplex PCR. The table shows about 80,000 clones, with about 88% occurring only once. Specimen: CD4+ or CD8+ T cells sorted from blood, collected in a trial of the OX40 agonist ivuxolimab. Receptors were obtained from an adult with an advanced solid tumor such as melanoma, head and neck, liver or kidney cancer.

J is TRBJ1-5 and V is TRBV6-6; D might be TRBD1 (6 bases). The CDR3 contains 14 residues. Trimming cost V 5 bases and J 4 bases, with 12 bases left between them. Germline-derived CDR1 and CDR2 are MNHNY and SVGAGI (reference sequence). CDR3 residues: CASSDIQGNQPQHF. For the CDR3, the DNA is TGTGCCAGCAGTGATATACAGGGAAATCAGCCCCAGCATTTT.

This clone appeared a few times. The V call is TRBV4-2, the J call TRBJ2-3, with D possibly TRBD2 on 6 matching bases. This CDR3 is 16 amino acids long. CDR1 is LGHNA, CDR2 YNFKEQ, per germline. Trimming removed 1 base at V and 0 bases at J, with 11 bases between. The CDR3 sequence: CASSQGDSLSTDTQYF. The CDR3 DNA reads TGTGCCAGCAGCCAAGGGGACTCGTTGAGCACAGATACGCAGTATTTT.

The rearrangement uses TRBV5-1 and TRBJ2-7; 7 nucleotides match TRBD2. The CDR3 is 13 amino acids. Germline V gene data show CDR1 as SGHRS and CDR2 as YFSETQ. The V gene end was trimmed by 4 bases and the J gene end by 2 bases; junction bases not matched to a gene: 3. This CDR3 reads CASSRTSTYEQYF. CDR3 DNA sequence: TGCGCCAGCAGCCGGACTAGTACCTACGAGCAGTACTTC.

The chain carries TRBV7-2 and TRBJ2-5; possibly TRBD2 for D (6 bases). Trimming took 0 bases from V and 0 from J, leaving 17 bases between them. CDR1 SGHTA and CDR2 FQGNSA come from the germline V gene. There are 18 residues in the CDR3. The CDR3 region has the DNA TGTGCCAGCAGCTTAGCATTATGGAGGAGCGGGTACCAAGAGACCCAGTACTTC. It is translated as CASSLALWRSGYQETQYF.

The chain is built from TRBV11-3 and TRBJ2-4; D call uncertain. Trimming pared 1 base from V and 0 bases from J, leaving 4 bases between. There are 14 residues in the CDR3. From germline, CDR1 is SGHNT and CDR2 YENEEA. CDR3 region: CASSLGVAKNIQYF. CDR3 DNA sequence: TGTGCCAGCAGCTTAGGGGTAGCCAAAAACATTCAGTACTTC.

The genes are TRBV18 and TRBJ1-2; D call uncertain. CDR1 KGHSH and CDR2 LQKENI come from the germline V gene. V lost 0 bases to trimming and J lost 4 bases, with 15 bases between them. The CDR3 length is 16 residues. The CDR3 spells CASSPPIRPSGYGYTF. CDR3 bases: TGTGCCAGCTCACCACCGATTCGGCCGTCGGGCTATGGCTACACCTTC.

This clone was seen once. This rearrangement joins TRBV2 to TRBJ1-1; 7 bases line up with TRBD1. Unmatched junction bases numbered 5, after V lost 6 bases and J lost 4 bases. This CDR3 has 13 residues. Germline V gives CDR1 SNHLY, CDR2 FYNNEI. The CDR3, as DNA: TGTGCCAGCAGCGGACAGGATGGCACTGAAGCTTTCTTT. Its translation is CASSGQDGTEAFF.

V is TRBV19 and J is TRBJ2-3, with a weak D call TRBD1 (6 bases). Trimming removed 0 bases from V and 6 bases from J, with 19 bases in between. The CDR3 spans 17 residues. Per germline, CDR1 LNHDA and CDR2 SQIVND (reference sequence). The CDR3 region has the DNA TGTGCCAGTAGTATAGATCATCCGGGGTTGGGGGCGGATACGCAGTATTTT. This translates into CASSIDHPGLGADTQYF.

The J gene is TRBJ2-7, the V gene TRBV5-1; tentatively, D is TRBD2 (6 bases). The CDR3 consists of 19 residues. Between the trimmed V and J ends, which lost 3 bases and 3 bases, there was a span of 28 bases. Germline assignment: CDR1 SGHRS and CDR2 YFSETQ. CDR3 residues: CASSSPLHPGRGSGYEQYF. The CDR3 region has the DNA TGCGCCAGCAGCTCCCCACTACATCCAGGGCGTGGTAGCGGCTACGAGCAGTACTTC. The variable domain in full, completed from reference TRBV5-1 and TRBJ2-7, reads KAGVTQTPRYLIKTRGQQVTLSCSPISGHRSVSWYQQTPGQGLQFLFEYFSETQRNKGNFPGRFSGRQFSNSRSEMNVSTLELGDSALYLCASSSPLHPGRGSGYEQYFGPGTRLTVT.

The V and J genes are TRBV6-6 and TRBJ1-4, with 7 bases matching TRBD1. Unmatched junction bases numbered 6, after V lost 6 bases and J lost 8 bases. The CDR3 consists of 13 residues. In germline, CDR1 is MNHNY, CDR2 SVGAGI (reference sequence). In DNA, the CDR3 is TGTGCCAGCAGAGCGACAGGGAACGAAAAACTGTTTTTT. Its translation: CASRATGNEKLFF.

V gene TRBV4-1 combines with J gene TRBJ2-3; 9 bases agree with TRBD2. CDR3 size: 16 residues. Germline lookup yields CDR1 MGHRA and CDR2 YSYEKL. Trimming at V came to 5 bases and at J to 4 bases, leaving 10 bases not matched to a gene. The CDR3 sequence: CASSIMIAGDADTQYF. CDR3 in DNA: TGCGCCAGCAGCATAATGATAGCGGGAGATGCAGATACGCAGTATTTT.

CDR3 sequence reads: CASSTRTGVELSETQYF. As DNA, the CDR3 is TGTGCCAGTAGTACTAGGACAGGGGTGGAGTTGTCAGAGACCCAGTACTTC. The chain uses TRBV19 and TRBJ2-5; TRBD1 aligns across 9 bases. The germline gives CDR1 LNHDA, CDR2 SQIVND (reference sequence). The V gene end was trimmed by 4 bases and the J gene end by 4 bases; junction bases not matched to a gene: 13. This CDR3 spans 17 amino acids.

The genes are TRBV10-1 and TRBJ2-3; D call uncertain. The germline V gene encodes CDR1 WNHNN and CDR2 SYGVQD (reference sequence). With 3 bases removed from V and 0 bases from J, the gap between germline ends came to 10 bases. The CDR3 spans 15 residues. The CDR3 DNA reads TGCGCCAGCAGTGACTGGGATACTAGCACAGATACGCAGTATTTT. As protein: CASSDWDTSTDTQYF.

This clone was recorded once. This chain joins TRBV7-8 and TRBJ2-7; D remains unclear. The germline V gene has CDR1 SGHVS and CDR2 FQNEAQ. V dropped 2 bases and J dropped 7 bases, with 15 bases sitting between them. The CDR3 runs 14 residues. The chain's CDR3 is CASSLSRSTREQYF. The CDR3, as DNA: TGTGCCAGCAGCTTATCACGATCCACAAGGGAGCAGTACTTC.

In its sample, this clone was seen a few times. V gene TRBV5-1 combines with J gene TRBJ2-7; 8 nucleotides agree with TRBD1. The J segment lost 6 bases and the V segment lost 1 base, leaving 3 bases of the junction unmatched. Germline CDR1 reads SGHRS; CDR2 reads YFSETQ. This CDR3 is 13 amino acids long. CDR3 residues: CASSLPDRGEQYF. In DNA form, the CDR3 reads TGCGCCAGCAGCTTGCCCGACAGGGGCGAGCAGTACTTC.

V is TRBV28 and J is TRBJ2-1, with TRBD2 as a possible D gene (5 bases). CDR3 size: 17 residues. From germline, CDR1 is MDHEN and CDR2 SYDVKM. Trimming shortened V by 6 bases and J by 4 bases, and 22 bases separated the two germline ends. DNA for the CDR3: TGTGCCAGCAGCCAGGCGATAGGACTTCACCTTTACAATGAGCAGTTCTTC. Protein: CASSQAIGLHLYNEQFF.

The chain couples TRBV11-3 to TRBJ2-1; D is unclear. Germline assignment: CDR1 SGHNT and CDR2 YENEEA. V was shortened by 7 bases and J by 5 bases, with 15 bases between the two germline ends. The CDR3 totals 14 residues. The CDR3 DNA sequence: TGTGCCAGCACCCTCAGGATTGGGAACAATGAGCAGTTCTTC. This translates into CASTLRIGNNEQFF.

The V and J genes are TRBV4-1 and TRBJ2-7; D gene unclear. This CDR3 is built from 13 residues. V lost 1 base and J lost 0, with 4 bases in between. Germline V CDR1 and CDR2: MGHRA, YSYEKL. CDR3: CASSQGPSYEQYF. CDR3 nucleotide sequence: TGCGCCAGCAGCCAAGGCCCCTCCTACGAGCAGTACTTC.

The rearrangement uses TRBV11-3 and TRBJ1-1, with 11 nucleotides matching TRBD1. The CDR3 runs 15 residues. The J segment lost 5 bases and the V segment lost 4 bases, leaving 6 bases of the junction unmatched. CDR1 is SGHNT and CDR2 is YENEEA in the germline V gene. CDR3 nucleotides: TGTGCCAGCAGCTCCTTGGACAGGGGGCGGACTGAAGCTTTCTTT. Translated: CASSSLDRGRTEAFF.